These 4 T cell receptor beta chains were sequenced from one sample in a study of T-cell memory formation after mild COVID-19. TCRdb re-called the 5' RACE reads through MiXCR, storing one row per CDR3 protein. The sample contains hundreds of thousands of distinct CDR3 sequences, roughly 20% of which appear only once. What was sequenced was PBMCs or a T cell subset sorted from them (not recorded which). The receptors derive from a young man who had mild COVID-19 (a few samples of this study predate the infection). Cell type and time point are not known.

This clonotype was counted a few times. The CDR3, as DNA: TGTGCCAGCACCGCGCTCCGGGAAAACTATGGCTACACCTTC. This translates into CASTALRENYGYTF. The V and J genes are TRBV6-6 and TRBJ1-2; D is ambiguous. This CDR3 is 14 amino acids long. Germline V CDR1 and CDR2: MNHNY, SVGAGI (reference sequence). Trimming stripped 7 bases from V and 2 bases from J, with 14 bases between.

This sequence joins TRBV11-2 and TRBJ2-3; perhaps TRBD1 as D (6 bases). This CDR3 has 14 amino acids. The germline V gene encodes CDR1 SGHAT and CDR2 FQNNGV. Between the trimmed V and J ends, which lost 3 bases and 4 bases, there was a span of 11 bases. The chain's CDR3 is CASSFNRVADTQYF. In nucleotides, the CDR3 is TGTGCCAGCAGCTTTAACAGGGTTGCAGATACGCAGTATTTT.

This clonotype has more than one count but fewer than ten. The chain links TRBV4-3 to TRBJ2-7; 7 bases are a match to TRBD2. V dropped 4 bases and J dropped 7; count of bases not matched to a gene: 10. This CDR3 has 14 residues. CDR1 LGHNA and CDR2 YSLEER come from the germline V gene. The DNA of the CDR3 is TGCGCCAGCAGCCCTAGGGTAGGAGCGGGGGAGCAGTACGTC. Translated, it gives CASSPRVGAGEQYV.

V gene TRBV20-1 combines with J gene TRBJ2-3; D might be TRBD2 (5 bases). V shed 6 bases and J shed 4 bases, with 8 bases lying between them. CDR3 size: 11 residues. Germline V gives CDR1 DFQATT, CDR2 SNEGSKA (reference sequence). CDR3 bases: TGCAGTGCACCGAGGGCAGATACGCAGTATTTT. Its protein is CSAPRADTQYF.